These T cell receptor beta chains were read from a single sample in a study of blood T cell repertoires in COVID-19. TCRdb keeps only in-frame clones here, not all; method: immunoSEQ multiplex PCR. The sample carries about 170,000 clones, about 85% recorded once. Sequenced sample: peripheral blood. Source of these receptors: an elderly man with COVID-19, enrolled during active disease. Each CDR3 is given with its conserved first and last residue. A D gene is named only where the DNA matches it firmly. Some rows have no size entry. The others give once, few or many, or a class for an expanded clone.

J gene | V gene | D gene | clone size | CDR3 DNA | CDR3 protein
TRBJ2-7 | TRBV7-2 | . | . | TGTGCCAGCAGCTTTTACCTTGGGGGGTTTTTCTCCTACGAGCAGTACTTC | CASSFYLGGFFSYEQYF
TRBJ2-5 | TRBV20-1 | . | . | TGCAGTGTTATGAGGGAAGAGACCCAGTACTTC | CSVMREETQYF
TRBJ2-4 | TRBV18 | TRBD1 | . | TGTGCCAGCTCATCTAGAGGGGGACAGGTCAAAAACATTCAGTACTTC | CASSSRGGQVKNIQYF
TRBJ1-5 | TRBV5-5 | . | . | TGTGCCAGCGCCAGAGGGGGAGCTGATCAGCCCCAGCATTTT | CASARGGADQPQHF
TRBJ2-3 | TRBV2 | TRBD2 | . | TGTGCCAGCAGTGCGACTAGCGGGGGGTGGGGCACAGATACGCAGTATTTT | CASSATSGGWGTDTQYF
TRBJ2-7 | TRBV25-1 | TRBD1 | . | TGTGCCAGCAACCCGGACAGGGTTGGCGAGCAGTACTTC | CASNPDRVGEQYF
TRBJ1-3 | TRBV10-3 | . | . | TGTGCCATCAGTAGGGACAACTCTGGAAACACCATATATTTT | CAISRDNSGNTIYF
TRBJ1-1 | TRBV11-2 | . | . | TGTGCCAGCAGCACAGGCGAACAGGGTTTTAAAAATGAAGCTTTCTTT | CASSTGEQGFKNEAFF
TRBJ1-5 | TRBV27 | TRBD1 | . | TGTGCCAGCAGTTCAAGGGGGCATCAGCCCCAGCATTTT | CASSSRGHQPQHF
TRBJ1-3 | TRBV11-3 | . | . | TGTGCCAGCAGCCTTACTCGACAGCGAAACACCATATATTTT | CASSLTRQRNTIYF
TRBJ1-2 | TRBV29-1 | . | . | TGCAGCGTTGATCCGGGATTTGGATATGGCTACACCTTC | CSVDPGFGYGYTF
TRBJ2-3 | TRBV7-2 | TRBD1 | . | TGTGCCAGCAGCCCCCAAGGGGGCAGGGGAGATACGCAGTATTTT | CASSPQGGRGDTQYF
TRBJ1-2 | TRBV9 | . | . | TGTGCCAGCAGCGTAGTCGAGACACCTATTAGCTACACCTTC | CASSVVETPISYTF
TRBJ2-1 | TRBV5-1 | . | . | TGCGCCAGCAGCTTGGGGATCAGGTACTCCTACAATGAGCAGTTCTTC | CASSLGIRYSYNEQFF
TRBJ2-1 | TRBV7-2 | . | . | TGTGCCAGCAGCTTAGTCCCCACAGGGGGGGCCTCCTACAATGAGCAGTTCTTC | CASSLVPTGGASYNEQFF
TRBJ1-1 | TRBV3-1/TRBV3-2 | TRBD1 | . | TGTGCCAGCAGCTCTAGACAGGGCCTCAACACTGAAGCTTTCTTT | CASSSRQGLNTEAFF
TRBJ2-7 | TRBV15 | . | few | TGTGCCACCAGCAAAGGGCAGGGGGGATCCTACGAGCAGTACTTC | CATSKGQGGSYEQYF
TRBJ2-3 | TRBV7-8 | . | once | TGTGCCAGCAGCAGAGGCCCCCTGGAGGATACGCAGTATTTT | CASSRGPLEDTQYF
TRBJ1-1 | TRBV10-3 | . | . | TGTGCCATCAGTGAAGGGGGAACGGGAACGGCTGAAGCTTTCTTT | CAISEGGTGTAEAFF
TRBJ1-6 | TRBV11-2 | . | few | TGTGCCAGCAGCTTAGGCGGGACTTCCAATTCACCCCTCCACTTT | CASSLGGTSNSPLHF
TRBJ2-3 | TRBV7-9 | . | . | TGTGCCAGCAGCCGGTCCTTCTCCACAGATACGCAGTATTTT | CASSRSFSTDTQYF
TRBJ2-5 | TRBV7-6 | TRBD1 | . | TGTGCCAGCAGCCGATTGGGGACAGGAGGCTTCCAAGAGACCCAGTACTTC | CASSRLGTGGFQETQYF
TRBJ1-2 | TRBV7-9 | . | . | TGTGCCAGCAGCTTAGGGGAGAACAGGGTCTATGGCTACACCTTC | CASSLGENRVYGYTF
TRBJ1-6 | TRBV3-1/TRBV3-2 | . | . | TGTGCCAGCAGCATACAGGGATTCTCCTATAATTCACCCCTCCACTTT | CASSIQGFSYNSPLHF
TRBJ1-5 | TRBV28 | . | . | TGTGCCAGCAGTTTAGGGGAGGGATTAGCCCAGCATTTT | CASSLGEGLAQHF
TRBJ2-5 | TRBV5-6 | . | once | TGTGCCAGCAGCTTGCCCAGGGGTCAGCGGAAAAAGACCCAGTACTTC | CASSLPRGQRKKTQYF
TRBJ2-3 | TRBV5-4 | TRBD1 | . | TGTGCCAGCAGCCCAACAGGGGTGACAGATACGCAGTATTTT | CASSPTGVTDTQYF
TRBJ2-1 | TRBV7-9 | . | . | TGTGCCAGCAGCCGTGGGGCCAGGGATGAGCAGTTCTTC | CASSRGARDEQFF
TRBJ1-1 | TRBV5-5 | TRBD1 | . | TGTGCCAGCAGCCCAATGACAGGGGGCACTGAAGCTTTCTTT | CASSPMTGGTEAFF
TRBJ2-1 | TRBV7-2 | TRBD2 | . | TGTGCCAGCAGCTCGGGACTAGCGGGGGCCGGTGAGCAGTTCTTC | CASSSGLAGAGEQFF
TRBJ2-1 | TRBV5-1 | TRBD1 | . | TGCGCCAGCAGCTTGGGCCTGCACGGGACAGGGGAAAATGAGCAGTTCTTC | CASSLGLHGTGENEQFF
TRBJ1-5 | TRBV3-1/TRBV3-2 | . | . | TGTGCCAGCAGCCAAGAGGCCCATGATCAGCCCCAGCATTTT | CASSQEAHDQPQHF
TRBJ1-1 | TRBV18 | . | . | TGTGCCAGCTCTCCGCGACAATCGAACACTGAAGCTTTCTTT | CASSPRQSNTEAFF
TRBJ2-7 | TRBV19 | TRBD2 | . | TGTGCCAGTAGTATCGGCGGGGGGCCCTACGAGCAGTACTTC | CASSIGGGPYEQYF
TRBJ1-4 | TRBV7-8 | . | . | TGTGCCAGCAGCCCCAGTACCGCCGAAAAACTGTTTTTT | CASSPSTAEKLFF
TRBJ2-3 | TRBV5-1 | TRBD2 | . | TGCGCCAGCAGCTTGGTAGCGGGGGGGTCCACAGATACGCAGTATTTT | CASSLVAGGSTDTQYF
TRBJ1-1 | TRBV10-3 | TRBD1 | . | TGTGCCATCAGTGAAGGGACAGCCTTCGGGCACACTGAAGCTTTCTTT | CAISEGTAFGHTEAFF
TRBJ2-7 | TRBV27 | TRBD2 | . | TGTGCCAGCAGTTTAATAACTAGCGGGGGGCCCTACGAGCAGTACTTC | CASSLITSGGPYEQYF
TRBJ1-1 | TRBV28 | TRBD1 | . | TGTGCCAGCCGACAGGGGTTCCAAACGGCGACTGAAGCTTTCTTT | CASRQGFQTATEAFF
TRBJ1-5 | TRBV7-9 | TRBD1 | . | TGTGCCAGCAGCCAAGGGGGACAGGGTCGAAATCAGCCCCAGCATTTT | CASSQGGQGRNQPQHF